Each of the 12 T cell receptor beta chains below was sequenced from the same sample in a study of T cells in Graves' hyperthyroidism and ophthalmopathy. TCR beta CDR3 sequences were amplified from RNA transcripts. Initially, a first-round RT-PCR of the TCR CDR3 employed the HTBI primer set. TCRdb used MiXCR to reprocess the multiplex PCR reads, holding one entry per CDR3 protein. The table has hundreds of thousands of distinct CDR3 sequences, approximately 25% seen once; the top ten hold around 11%. Sample: blood. The origin of the receptors is a woman between 25 and 40 years old with Graves' ophthalmopathy.

This clonotype was seen many times. The chain recombines TRBV9 with TRBJ2-5; unclear D gene. Per germline, CDR1 SGDLS and CDR2 YYNGEE. The CDR3 consists of 16 residues. The V end was cut by 4 bases, the J end by 5 bases, with 21 bases between. CDR3 DNA: TGTGCCAGCAGCCCCTCCGGGTCGCCAAGGGCGGAGACCCAGTACTTC. This gives the protein CASSPSGSPRAETQYF.

The chain has TRBV12-3 or TRBV12-4 and TRBJ1-5; possibly TRBD1 for D (6 bases). This CDR3 spans 16 amino acids. Trimming took 8 bases from V and 2 from J, leaving 19 bases between them. The CDR3 coding sequence is TGTGCCAGCCTCCAGGGAACCCCAGGGGGCAATCAGCCCCAGCATTTT. This gives the protein CASLQGTPGGNQPQHF.

The rearrangement joins TRBV6-1 to TRBJ2-7, with no clear D. Per the germline V gene, CDR1 is MNHNS and CDR2 is SASEGT. V shed 7 bases and J shed 5 bases, with 15 bases lying between them. The CDR3 totals 13 residues. The CDR3 nucleotides are TGTGCCAGCAAAACCGGCCCCGAGCACGAGCAGTACTTC. Amino acids: CASKTGPEHEQYF.

This clonotype came up a few times. This chain uses TRBV18 with TRBJ1-2; the D gene is possibly TRBD1 (6 bases). Germline loops: CDR1 KGHSH, CDR2 LQKENI. This CDR3 has 16 residues. V shed 3 bases and J shed 1 base, with 15 bases lying between them. This CDR3 is CASSPRTDFGNYGYTF. The CDR3 DNA follows: TGTGCCAGCTCACCTCGGACAGATTTTGGTAACTATGGCTACACCTTC.

This clonotype was counted many times. V is TRBV7-2 and J is TRBJ1-3, with unresolved D. Germline V gene data show CDR1 as SGHTA and CDR2 as FQGNSA. Trimming removed 2 bases at V and 1 base at J, with 12 bases between. The CDR3 contains 16 residues. The CDR3 DNA reads as TGTGCCAGCAGCTTATCGGCTGCCGGGTCTGGAAACACCATATATTTT. Amino acid sequence: CASSLSAAGSGNTIYF.

The chain employs TRBV14 and TRBJ1-2, with a tentative D call TRBD1 (5 bases). V lost 1 base and J 5 bases, leaving 8 bases between the germline ends. Germline V gene lookup returns CDR1 SGHDN and CDR2 FVKESK. CDR3 length: 13 amino acids. In DNA, the CDR3 is TGTGCCAGCAGCCAAGTCGAGGGGTATGGCTACACCTTC. This gives the protein CASSQVEGYGYTF.

This clonotype was detected many times. The chain couples TRBV6-1 to TRBJ1-2, with D maybe TRBD1 (6 bases). Trimming left V 10 bases short and J 8 bases short, with 14 bases between. CDR1 MNHNS and CDR2 SASEGT come from the germline V gene. The CDR3 length is 11 residues. The CDR3 spells CAIAGARGYTF. The CDR3 DNA reads TGTGCCATCGCGGGGGCTCGAGGCTACACCTTC.

The rearrangement uses TRBV4-2 and TRBJ2-7; the D gene is possibly TRBD2 (5 bases). The germline gives CDR1 LGHNA, CDR2 YNFKEQ. This CDR3 spans 13 amino acids. The V end lost 5 bases, the J end lost 3 bases, and 11 bases lay between the germline ends. CDR3 DNA sequence: TGTGCCAGCAGCGCCAACCGGGACTACGAGCAGTACTTC. It yields the protein CASSANRDYEQYF.

This chain connects TRBV13 to TRBJ2-7; 10 nucleotides line up with TRBD2. After removal of 8 bases from V and 5 bases from J, the junction contained 6 bases not matched to a gene. CDR1 is PRHDT, CDR2 FYEKMQ, per germline (reference sequence). This CDR3 comprises 13 residues. The CDR3 here is CASGAGGIHEQYF. CDR3 DNA: TGTGCCAGCGGAGCGGGAGGGATCCACGAGCAGTACTTC.

As regards this clonotype: This may stem from a read error, because a much larger clone lies one nucleotide away. The chain has TRBV3-1 and TRBJ2-7; D is unclear. The CDR3 runs to 13 residues. The germline CDR1 and CDR2 sequences are LGHDT and YNNKEL (reference sequence). DNA of the CDR3: TGTACCAGCAGCCAAGAGGAAAGTTACGAGCAGTACTTC. This codes for CTSSQEESYEQYF.

This clonotype was seen many times. The chain links TRBV5-1 to TRBJ2-5; D is possibly TRBD2 (6 bases). This CDR3 has 16 residues. Germline loops: CDR1 SGHRS, CDR2 YFSETQ. The V end was cut by 4 bases, the J end by 2 bases, with 18 bases between. This CDR3 is CASSAFAGSPQETQYF. CDR3 nucleotides: TGCGCCAGCAGCGCCTTTGCGGGGAGCCCACAAGAGACCCAGTACTTC.

The rearrangement links TRBV28 to TRBJ2-6; D possibly corresponds to TRBD1 (5 bases). Germline lookup yields CDR1 MDHEN and CDR2 SYDVKM. Between the trimmed V and J ends, which lost 8 bases and 1 base, there was a span of 12 bases. The length of the CDR3 is 15 residues. CDR3 sequence: CASARVGSGANVLTF. CDR3 coding DNA: TGTGCCAGCGCCAGGGTTGGATCTGGGGCCAACGTCCTGACTTTC.